The 2 T cell receptor beta chains listed next were all sequenced from one sample in a study of PD-1 blockade in classical Hodgkin lymphoma. All patients experienced relapse after autologous stem cell transplantation, and brentuximab vedotin exposure was variable. Here immunoSEQ multiplex PCR was the method, and the copy in TCRdb shows in-frame clones only, minus some. The sample records about 21,000 clones, about two thirds being singletons. The input for sequencing was peripheral blood mononuclear cells (PBMCs), taken at baseline. These receptors were taken from a human donor with classical Hodgkin lymphoma.

This clone was counted a few times. This chain joins TRBV11-2 and TRBJ2-2; the match to TRBD1 covers 9 bases. V was clipped by 4 bases and J by 4 bases; unmatched bases: 10. This CDR3 comprises 17 residues. Germline values: CDR1 SGHAT, CDR2 FQNNGV. CDR3 residues: CASSSIGTGSITGELFF. CDR3 nucleotide sequence: TGTGCCAGCAGCTCAATAGGGACAGGGAGCATCACCGGGGAGCTGTTTTTT.

This clone was recorded once. The rearrangement uses TRBV6-5 and TRBJ1-5, with 7 bases aligning to TRBD1. The CDR3 spans 13 residues. With 7 bases clipped from V and 2 bases from J, the junction kept 2 bases outside the gene matches. The germline gives CDR1 MNHEY, CDR2 SVGAGI. The CDR3 bases are TGTGCCAGCAAAGGGACAGGCAATCAGCCCCAGCATTTT. The encoded protein is CASKGTGNQPQHF.